The TCR beta chain described here comes from a study of T cell clonality in common variable immunodeficiency. Findings and limits, study-wide: TCRbeta clonality was increased in CVID versus healthy controls. Compared with controls, CVID subjects had fewer shared TCRbeta clones. What drives increased CVID clonality needs T cell subpopulation sequencing. In common variable immunodeficiency, TCR beta chains reportedly carried fewer deletions and N-nucleotide insertions.

Points on this clone: The antigen is not known. The read falls 3 residues short of the CDR3 end, and the missing part is taken from the germline J gene.

CDR1 and CDR2 from the germline V gene are SNHLY and FYNNEI. CDR3 length: 14 residues. Assay used: immunoSEQ multiplex PCR; TCRdb lists only in-frame clones, some missing. The sample includes over 40,000 clones, none of them occurring once. This clonotype was sampled from a person between 18 and 69 years old in good health. Sequenced input: peripheral blood mononuclear cells. The genes are TRBV2 and TRBJ2-3; D is perhaps TRBD1 or TRBD2 (6 bases each). The DNA read from the CDR3 is TGTGCCTGTGGCGGGACATCGCTCGGGAAGACG. Amino acids: CACGGTSLGKT. The whole CDR3 reads CACGGTSLGKTQYF. Full variable domain (missing parts from reference TRBV2 and TRBJ2-3): EPEVTQTPSHQVTQMGQEVILRCVPISNHLYFYWYRQILGQKVEFLVSFYNNEISEKSEIFDDQFSVERPDGSNFTLKIRSTKLEDSAMYFCACGGTSLGKTQYFGPGTRLTVL.